This T cell receptor (beta chain) was recovered during a study of T cell responses to AZD1222 COVID-19 vaccine. Background on the study: The analysis combined second doses at about 4 or about 12 weeks.

V was cut by 0 bases and J by 7 bases, with 10 bases left in between. Germline V gives CDR1 SGHRS, CDR2 YFSETQ. The CDR3 covers 14 residues. Study-level findings and limits: Only a handful of AZD1222 recipients tested seropositive at baseline. Spike-wide vaccine-associated CD4 TCRs dominated at 160-218 and 743-854.

Turning to this clone: Its specificity is unknown.

The data were produced by immunoSEQ multiplex PCR, yet TCRdb's version contains in-frame clones alone and is incomplete. The sample includes about 100,000 clones, 65% to 90% of them seen just once. This specimen consisted of peripheral blood, obtained on day 0 of AZD1222 vaccination. The receptor was isolated from an adult in good health. The V and J genes are TRBV5-1 and TRBJ2-2; D may be TRBD2 (5 bases). The CDR3 spells CASSLAPGNGELFF. CDR3 sequence (DNA): TGCGCCAGCAGCTTGGCACCGGGGAACGGGGAGCTGTTTTTT.